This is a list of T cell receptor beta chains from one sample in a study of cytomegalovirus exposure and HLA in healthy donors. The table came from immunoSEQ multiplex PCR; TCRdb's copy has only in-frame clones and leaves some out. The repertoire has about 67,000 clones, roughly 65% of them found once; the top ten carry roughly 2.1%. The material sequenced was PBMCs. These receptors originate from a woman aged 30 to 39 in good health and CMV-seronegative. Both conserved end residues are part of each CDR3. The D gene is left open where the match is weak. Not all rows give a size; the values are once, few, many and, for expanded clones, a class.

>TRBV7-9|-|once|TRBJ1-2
TGTGCCAGCAGCTTAGGAGGGAGAGGCTACACCTTC
CASSLGGRGYTF
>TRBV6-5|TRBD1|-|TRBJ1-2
TGTGCCAGCAGCTCGACAGGGGGCTCCTATGGCTACACCTTC
CASSSTGGSYGYTF
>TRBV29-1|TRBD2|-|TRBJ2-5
TGCAGCGTTGAGGGCGTACTAGCGGGCTCCCGGGTAGAGACCCAGTACTTC
CSVEGVLAGSRVETQYF
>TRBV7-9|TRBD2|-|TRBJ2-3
TGTGCCAGCAGCTTTGGGACTAGCGGGGGGACAGATACGCAGTATTTT
CASSFGTSGGTDTQYF
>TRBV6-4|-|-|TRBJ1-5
TGTGCCAGCATATGGGGACCAAGGACAGCCACGGGCCATCAGCCCCAGCATTTT
CASIWGPRTATGHQPQHF
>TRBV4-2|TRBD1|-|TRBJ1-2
TGTGCCAGCAGCCCCGGACAGGGGGTGAACTATGGCTACACCTTC
CASSPGQGVNYGYTF
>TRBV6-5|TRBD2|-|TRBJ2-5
TGTGCCAGCAGTTATCGGGGAGCGGGAGGGGAGACCCAGTACTTC
CASSYRGAGGETQYF
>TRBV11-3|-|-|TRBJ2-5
TGTGCCAGCAGCTTATCCGCCCAGGGCGCCCAGTACTTC
CASSLSAQGAQYF
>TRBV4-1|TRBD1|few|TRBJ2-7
TGCGCCAGCAGCCAAACCCCGGGACAGGGGGCCGAGCAGTACTTC
CASSQTPGQGAEQYF
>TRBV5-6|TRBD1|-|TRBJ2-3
TGTGCCAGCAGCTTGGCCCCTACAGGGGGAGATACGCAGTATTTT
CASSLAPTGGDTQYF
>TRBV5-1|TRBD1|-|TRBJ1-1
TGCGCCAGCAGCTCGTCGGGACAGGTGGGCAACGAAGCTTTCTTT
CASSSSGQVGNEAFF
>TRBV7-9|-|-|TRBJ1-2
TGTGCCAGCAGCTTAGAGGGGTGGGGCTACACCTTC
CASSLEGWGYTF
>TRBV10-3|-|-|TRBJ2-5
TGTGCCATCAGTGAGAGCGGATACCAAGAGACCCAGTACTTC
CAISESGYQETQYF
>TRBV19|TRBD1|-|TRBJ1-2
TGTGCCAGTACGCCGGGACAGGGGTTTTATGGCTACACCTTC
CASTPGQGFYGYTF
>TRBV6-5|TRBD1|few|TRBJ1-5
TGTGCCAGCAGTTGGGACAGTACTAATCAGCCCCAGCATTTT
CASSWDSTNQPQHF
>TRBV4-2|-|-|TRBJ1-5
TGTGCCAGCAGCCAAGATGGGCAGGGCAATCAGCCCCAGCATTTT
CASSQDGQGNQPQHF
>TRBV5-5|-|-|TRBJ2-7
TGTGCCAGCAGCGGCGGGGCCTACGAGCAGTACTTC
CASSGGAYEQYF
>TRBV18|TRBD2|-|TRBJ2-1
TGTGCCAGCTCACCACCCTTAGCGGGCGGCTACAATGAGCAGTTCTTC
CASSPPLAGGYNEQFF
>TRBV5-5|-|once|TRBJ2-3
TGTGCCAGCAGCTTGAACAGGGAAGGCGATACGCAGTATTTT
CASSLNREGDTQYF
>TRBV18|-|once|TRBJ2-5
TGTGCCAGCTCACCAGGGACAAAAGAGACCCAGTACTTC
CASSPGTKETQYF
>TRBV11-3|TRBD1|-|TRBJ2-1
TGTGCCAGCAGCTTAGGACAGGGCCAGGAAAATGAGCAGTTCTTC
CASSLGQGQENEQFF
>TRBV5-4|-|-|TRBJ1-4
TGCGCCAGCAGCCAAGGCACAGGGACTAATGAAAAACTGTTTTTT
CASSQGTGTNEKLFF
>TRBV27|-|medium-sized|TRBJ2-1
TGTGCCAGCCGTATAGGTGGCGGCTCCTACAATGAGCAGTTCTTC
CASRIGGGSYNEQFF
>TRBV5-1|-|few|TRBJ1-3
TGCGCCAGCAGCTTGGAAGAGGGGGCTGGAAACACCATATATTTT
CASSLEEGAGNTIYF
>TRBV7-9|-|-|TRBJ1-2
TGTGCCAGCAGCTTGGGTGCGGCCCCTAACTATGGCTACACCTTC
CASSLGAAPNYGYTF
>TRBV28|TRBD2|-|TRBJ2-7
TGTGCCAGCAGTCCCCTGGGACGGCCGGGAGGGCACTTC
CASSPLGRPGGHF
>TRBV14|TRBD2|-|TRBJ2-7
TGTGCCAGCAGTTACGGGGCGGGACTACCTTACGAGCAGTACTTC
CASSYGAGLPYEQYF
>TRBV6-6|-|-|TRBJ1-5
TGTGCCAGCAGTAGCCCTAATCAGCCCCAGCATTTT
CASSSPNQPQHF
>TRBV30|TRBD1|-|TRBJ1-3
TGTGCCTGGAGTGAGACAGGGGGCCACTCTGGAAACACCATATATTTT
CAWSETGGHSGNTIYF
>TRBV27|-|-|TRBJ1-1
TGTGCCAGCAGTTACCGGGGGGGCAGGACTGAAGCTTTCTTT
CASSYRGGRTEAFF
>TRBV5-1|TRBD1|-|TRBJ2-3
TGCGCCAGCAGTTTAGGACAGGGTGATTCTAATACGCAGTATTTT
CASSLGQGDSNTQYF
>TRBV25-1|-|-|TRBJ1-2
TGTGCCAGCCTTACCTATGACAGGCCCCTCTATGGCTACACCTTC
CASLTYDRPLYGYTF
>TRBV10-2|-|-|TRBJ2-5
TGCGCCATTTCGGCGGCCGGGGTCCAAGAGACCCAGTACTTC
CAISAAGVQETQYF
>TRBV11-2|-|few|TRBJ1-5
TGTGCCAGCAGCCTAAACGCTTACGGCAATCAGCCCCAGCATTTT
CASSLNAYGNQPQHF
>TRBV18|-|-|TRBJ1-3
TGTGCCAGCTCACCACCACAGGGCTCTGGAAACACCATATATTTT
CASSPPQGSGNTIYF
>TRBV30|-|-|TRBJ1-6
TGTGCCTGGACGCGGAAGTCGAGTAATTCACCCCTCCACTTT
CAWTRKSSNSPLHF
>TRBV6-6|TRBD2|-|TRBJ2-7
TGTGCCAGCAGTTACACGGCGGGGGGCTACGAGCAGTACTTC
CASSYTAGGYEQYF
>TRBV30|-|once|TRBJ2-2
TGTGCCCAGAAGGGACAATCGAACACCGGGGAGCTGTTTTTT
CAQKGQSNTGELFF
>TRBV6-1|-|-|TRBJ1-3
TGTGCCAGCAGTGAACGAGGCAACACCATATATTTT
CASSERGNTIYF
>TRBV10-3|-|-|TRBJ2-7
TGTGCCATCAGTTATACAGGGAGTGAGCAGTACTTC
CAISYTGSEQYF
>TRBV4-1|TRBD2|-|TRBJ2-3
TGCGCCAGCAAGGGACTAAGCACAGATACGCAGTATTTT
CASKGLSTDTQYF
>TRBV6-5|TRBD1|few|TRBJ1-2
TGTGCCAGCAGTTCACTGACAGGGGTCGGCTACACCTTC
CASSSLTGVGYTF
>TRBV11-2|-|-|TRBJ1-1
TGTGCCAGCAGCTTAGATACGTGGGCAGGGTACACTGAAGCTTTCTTT
CASSLDTWAGYTEAFF
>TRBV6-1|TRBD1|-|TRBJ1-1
TGTGCCAGCAGCGACAGGGGCACCACTGAAGCTTTCTTT
CASSDRGTTEAFF
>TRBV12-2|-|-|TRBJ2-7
TGTGCAAGTCGCTCCCCACCCAGGGAGGGACAGGGCCACTTTTACGAGCAGTACTTC
CASRSPPREGQGHFYEQYF
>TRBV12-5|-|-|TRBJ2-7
TGTGCTAGTGGGGTCGGTGCGGGTTTGGAGCAGTACTTC
CASGVGAGLEQYF
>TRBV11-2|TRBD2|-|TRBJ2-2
TGTGCCAGCAGCACGGGACTACCCTACCTTGGGGAGCTGTTTTTT
CASSTGLPYLGELFF
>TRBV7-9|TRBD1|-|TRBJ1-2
TGTTCCAGCAGCCGTTTTACAGGGGGAGTGGACTATGGCTACACCTTC
CSSSRFTGGVDYGYTF